The 13 T cell receptor beta chains reported below all come from one sample, sequenced in a study of vaccination and CD4 T cells after COVID-19. These receptors have no identified antigens. Treatment in this sample: roughly 10-day PBMC culture with coronavirus spike peptide pools or control peptides (ViraFEST assay). The Oncomine TCR Beta short-read assay was applied to DNA of cultured CD4+ T cells. TCRdb reanalysed the PCR reads using MiXCR and keeps one entry per CDR3 protein. The table records 10,000 to 15,000 distinct CDR3 sequences, 60% to 85% of them present only once. The sequencing input was CD4+ T cells from blood, cultured in vitro. These receptors originate from a human donor who had recovered from COVID-19.

V is TRBV6-5 and J is TRBJ2-7; no clear D. This CDR3 has 14 residues. V was cut by 6 bases and J by 2 bases, with 14 bases left in between. Germline V gene sequence: CDR1 MNHEY, CDR2 SVGAGI. The CDR3 bases are TGTGCCAGCAGCTTACTGCTATTGACCTACGAGCAGTACTTC. Its protein is CASSLLLLTYEQYF.

This clonotype was observed a handful of times. The chain combines TRBV27 with TRBJ1-2, with unresolved D. The CDR3 has 12 amino acids. Looked up from germline, CDR1 is MNHEY and CDR2 is SMNVEV (reference sequence). The V gene lost 5 bases and the J gene lost 7 bases, with 11 bases spanning the gap. This CDR3 is CASSLSGIGYTF. Here the CDR3 DNA reads TGTGCCAGCAGTCTCTCCGGGATTGGCTACACCTTC.

The chain recombines TRBV20-1 with TRBJ1-4; 7 bases are a match to TRBD1. Per germline, CDR1 DFQATT and CDR2 SNEGSKA (reference sequence). Trimming removed 5 bases from V and 8 bases from J; junction bases left unmatched: 8. This CDR3 contains 13 residues. DNA of the CDR3: TGCAGTGCTCGACAGGGCGCAGGGGAAAAACTGTTTTTT. It yields the protein CSARQGAGEKLFF.

The chain combines TRBV2 with TRBJ1-1; 8 positions match TRBD1. Per germline, CDR1 SNHLY and CDR2 FYNNEI. The junction had 5 bases not matched to a gene; V was cut back by 4 bases and J by 4 bases. This CDR3 has 14 amino acids. CDR3 sequence reads: CASSAGGQGTEAFF. The CDR3, as DNA: TGTGCCAGCAGTGCCGGAGGACAGGGCACTGAAGCTTTCTTT.

The V and J genes are TRBV20-1 and TRBJ2-6; D is uncertain. The CDR3 extends over 14 amino acids. The V gene's germline CDR1 is DFQATT and CDR2 SNEGSKA (reference sequence). V was cut by 4 bases and J by 4 bases, with 11 bases left in between. CDR3 in amino acids: CSATEPRGANVLTF. CDR3 DNA sequence: TGCAGTGCTACCGAACCTCGGGGGGCCAACGTCCTGACTTTC.

The V and J genes are TRBV27 and TRBJ2-6; D not resolved. Germline loops: CDR1 MNHEY, CDR2 SMNVEV (reference sequence). V was shortened by 0 bases and J by 0 bases, with 9 bases between the two germline ends. The CDR3 loop spans 17 amino acids. The CDR3 region has the DNA TGTGCCAGCAGTTTATCCCAGGTATTCTCTGGGGCCAACGTCCTGACTTTC. This translates into CASSLSQVFSGANVLTF.

V and J are TRBV28 and TRBJ1-5; D may be TRBD1 (5 bases). From germline, CDR1 is MDHEN and CDR2 SYDVKM. The CDR3 extends over 18 amino acids. V was cut by 2 bases and J by 2 bases, with 19 bases left in between. Here the CDR3 DNA reads TGTGCCAGCAGTTTACCCGACCGTCGGCGCAGGGGCAATCAGCCCCAGCATTTT. Protein product: CASSLPDRRRRGNQPQHF.

The V and J genes are TRBV7-2 and TRBJ1-5; the D gene is possibly TRBD1 (5 bases). This CDR3 region has 15 residues. V was pared by 2 bases and J by 3 bases, with 11 bases between. Germline V gene data show CDR1 as SGHTA and CDR2 as FQGNSA. CDR3 amino acids: CASSLTQGSNQPQHF. The CDR3 nucleotides are TGTGCCAGCAGCTTAACCCAGGGCTCCAATCAGCCCCAGCATTTT.

This sequence joins TRBV7-2 and TRBJ1-5; the D gene is possibly TRBD1 (6 bases). Germline V gives CDR1 SGHTA, CDR2 FQGNSA. The CDR3 runs to 15 residues. V lost 7 bases and J lost 4, with 17 bases in between. The CDR3 loop reads CASTITGTINQPQHF. The DNA for the CDR3 is TGTGCCAGCACGATAACAGGGACTATAAATCAGCCCCAGCATTTT. The whole variable domain, remainder taken from reference TRBV7-2 and TRBJ1-5, is GAGVSQSPSNKVTEKGKDVELRCDPISGHTALYWYRQSLGQGLEFLIYFQGNSAPDKSGLPSDRFSAERTGGSVSTLTIQRTQQEDSAVYLCASTITGTINQPQHFGDGTRLSIL.

The chain combines TRBV28 with TRBJ1-1, with TRBD1 matching 7 bases. Germline V lookup: CDR1 MDHEN, CDR2 SYDVKM. The J segment lost 3 bases and the V segment lost 6 bases, leaving 7 bases of the junction unmatched. This CDR3 is 14 amino acids long. The CDR3 is CASSRQGWDTEAFF. Here the CDR3 DNA reads TGTGCCAGCAGCCGACAGGGTTGGGACACTGAAGCTTTCTTT.

The chain combines TRBV9 with TRBJ2-2; TRBD2 matches at 8 bases. CDR1 is SGDLS and CDR2 is YYNGEE in the germline V gene. The V gene end was trimmed by 5 bases and the J gene end by 2 bases; junction bases not matched to a gene: 2. The CDR3 contains 14 residues. This CDR3 is CASRLAVNTGELFF. CDR3 bases: TGTGCCAGCAGACTAGCGGTAAACACCGGGGAGCTGTTTTTT. Complete variable domain (other parts from reference TRBV9 and TRBJ2-2): DSGVTQTPKHLITATGQRVTLRCSPRSGDLSVYWYQQSLDQGLQFLIQYYNGEERAKGNILERFSAQQFPDLHSELNLSSLELGDSALYFCASRLAVNTGELFFGEGSRLTVL.

The chain carries TRBV6-1 and TRBJ2-1, with TRBD2 matching 12 bases. This CDR3 has 13 residues. Germline-derived CDR1 and CDR2 are MNHNS and SASEGT. V was pared by 10 bases and J by 8 bases, with 6 bases of the junction left unmatched. CDR3 nucleotide sequence: TGTGCCACTAGGACTAGCGGGAATGATGAGCAGTTCTTC. It specifies CATRTSGNDEQFF.

This clonotype was observed a single time. V is TRBV6-1 and J is TRBJ2-5, with D unresolved. Germline V gene data show CDR1 as MNHNS and CDR2 as SASEGT. Trimming shortened V by 4 bases and J by 2 bases, and 8 bases separated the two germline ends. The CDR3 is 13 amino acids. For the CDR3, the DNA is TGTGCCAGCAGTGGACGTGAGCAAGAGACCCAGTACTTC. Translated: CASSGREQETQYF.